These 31 T cell receptor beta chains originate from one sample sequenced in a study of T cell repertoires in cytomegalovirus infection. From the reads, TCRdb called clonotypes with MiXCR, one entry per CDR3 protein. This sample has around 490,000 distinct CDR3 sequences, with about 26% found just once. The sequenced sample was PBMCs. The receptors were gathered from a human donor in good health (CMV status not recorded). Some clones in this sample may be carry-over from other donors' samples.

This clonotype was found a few times. V is TRBV27 and J is TRBJ1-5; D unclear. Germline V gene lookup returns CDR1 MNHEY and CDR2 SMNVEV (reference sequence). The CDR3 totals 16 residues. V lost 2 bases and J lost 3, with 14 bases in between. CDR3 nucleotides: TGTGCCAGCAGTTTAGACGCAGGCCCTAACAATCAGCCCCAGCATTTT. It translates to CASSLDAGPNNQPQHF.

V gene TRBV5-6 combines with J gene TRBJ2-5; the match to TRBD1 covers 11 bases. Trimming took 1 base from V and 5 from J; bases not matched to a gene: 4. The CDR3 totals 15 residues. Germline assignment: CDR1 SGHDT and CDR2 YYEEEE. The CDR3 sequence is CASSLSGQGGETQYF. Here the CDR3 DNA reads TGTGCCAGCAGCTTGTCGGGACAGGGGGGGGAGACCCAGTACTTC.

This clonotype was seen a handful of times. V and J are TRBV4-3 and TRBJ2-2; D not certain. The CDR3 runs 18 residues. From germline, CDR1 is LGHNA and CDR2 YSLEER. The V gene lost 0 bases and the J gene lost 1 base, with 15 bases spanning the gap. CDR3 protein: CASSQDHIVGQNTGELFF. The DNA of the CDR3 is TGCGCCAGCAGCCAAGATCACATCGTCGGTCAGAACACCGGGGAGCTGTTTTTT.

The sample holds many counts of this clonotype. The chain employs TRBV7-2 and TRBJ2-1; D remains ambiguous. V was clipped by 5 bases and J by 8 bases, with 13 bases between them. The CDR3 extends over 13 amino acids. CDR1 is SGHTA, CDR2 FQGNSA, per germline. CDR3 in amino acids: CASSLNWGYEQFF. CDR3 in DNA: TGTGCCAGCAGCCTGAACTGGGGTTATGAGCAGTTCTTC.

This clonotype was detected many times. This chain connects TRBV7-8 to TRBJ2-7; 9 bases align to TRBD1. J was trimmed by 3 bases and V by 2 bases; bases with no gene match: 2. The CDR3 is made up of 14 amino acids. In germline, CDR1 is SGHVS, CDR2 FQNEAQ. The CDR3 region is CASSLRTGDYEQYV. The CDR3, as DNA: TGTGCCAGCAGCTTAAGGACAGGGGACTACGAGCAGTACGTC.

This clonotype showed up many times. The chain couples TRBV7-8 to TRBJ2-2; 11 bases are a match to TRBD2. The J segment lost 4 bases and the V segment lost 1 base, leaving 8 bases of the junction unmatched. Germline CDR1 reads SGHVS; CDR2 reads FQNEAQ. The CDR3 consists of 18 residues. For the CDR3, the DNA is TGTGCCAGCAGCTTAGTGCTAGGACTAGCGGGCTTCACCGGGGAGCTGTTTTTT. It is translated as CASSLVLGLAGFTGELFF. The full variable domain, rest sourced from reference TRBV7-8 and TRBJ2-2, is GAGVSQSPRYKVAKRGQDVALRCDPISGHVSLFWYQQALGQGPEFLTYFQNEAQLDKSGLPSDRFFAERPEGSVSTLKIQRTQQEDSAVYLCASSLVLGLAGFTGELFFGEGSRLTVL.

This clonotype was seen a single time. The V and J genes are TRBV28 and TRBJ2-5, with TRBD1 as a possible D gene (5 bases). V was trimmed by 4 bases and J by 0 bases, leaving 12 bases between them. The CDR3 totals 15 residues. Germline CDR1 reads MDHEN; CDR2 reads SYDVKM. CDR3 DNA: TGTGCCAGCAGTTGGGCCCTAGGGGACCAAGAGACCCAGTACTTC. Amino acid sequence: CASSWALGDQETQYF.

At least ten counts were recorded for this clonotype. The chain carries TRBV7-2 and TRBJ1-2; D unresolved. V shed 2 bases and J shed 0 bases, with 16 bases lying between them. The CDR3 is 17 residues long. From germline, CDR1 is SGHTA and CDR2 FQGNSA. DNA of the CDR3: TGTGCCAGCAGCTTATTCGTTCTAACAGCTCCTAACTATGGCTACACCTTC. Amino acid sequence: CASSLFVLTAPNYGYTF. The whole variable domain, filled in from reference TRBV7-2 and TRBJ1-2, reads GAGVSQSPSNKVTEKGKDVELRCDPISGHTALYWYRQSLGQGLEFLIYFQGNSAPDKSGLPSDRFSAERTGGSVSTLTIQRTQQEDSAVYLCASSLFVLTAPNYGYTFGSGTRLTVV.

This chain joins TRBV10-3 and TRBJ2-7; TRBD2 is a possible D gene (6 bases). The CDR3 spans 14 residues. Germline CDR1 ENHRY, CDR2 SYGVKD. The V gene lost 4 bases and the J gene lost 1 base, with 11 bases spanning the gap. The CDR3 DNA reads TGTGCCATCAGTGCTCAGGAGGGGTCCTACGAGCAGTACGTC. Its protein product is CAISAQEGSYEQYV.

This clonotype was observed a few times. V usage is TRBV20-1 and J usage is TRBJ1-2; D gene ambiguous. Trimming left V 6 bases short and J 4 bases short, with 12 bases between. The CDR3 has 12 residues. Looked up from germline, CDR1 is DFQATT and CDR2 is SNEGSKA (reference sequence). This CDR3 is CSADRGGYGYTF. The DNA of the CDR3 is TGCAGTGCGGATCGAGGCGGCTATGGCTACACCTTC.

This sequence joins TRBV6-5 and TRBJ1-3, with a possible D match to TRBD1 (6 bases). The CDR3 spans 16 residues. Trimming cost V 6 bases and J 4 bases, with 19 bases left between them. The germline V gene has CDR1 MNHEY and CDR2 SVGAGI. In nucleotides, the CDR3 is TGTGCCAGCAGGCCCTTCGGGGGCCCGTCCGGAAACACCATATATTTT. As protein: CASRPFGGPSGNTIYF.

This clonotype was observed a few times. The V gene is TRBV18, the J gene TRBJ2-2; D not resolved. The CDR3 sequence is 15 residues long. CDR1 KGHSH and CDR2 LQKENI come from the germline V gene. The germline V and J ends were trimmed by 3 bases and 4 bases, with 12 bases remaining between them. The CDR3 protein is CASSPPTAGTGELFF. CDR3 sequence (DNA): TGTGCCAGCTCACCGCCCACCGCCGGCACCGGGGAGCTGTTTTTT.

This sequence joins TRBV20-1 and TRBJ1-4; the D is unclear. This CDR3 has 15 amino acids. The germline CDR1 and CDR2 sequences are DFQATT and SNEGSKA (reference sequence). CDR3 sequence: CREFRRRSTNEKLFF. The CDR3 DNA reads TGCAGGGAGTTCAGGAGGAGATCAACTAATGAAAAACTGTTTTTT.

The table lists this clonotype with a few counts. The CDR3 nucleotides read TGTGCCAGCAGTTACTCGATCTCGCGATCCGACTCCTACGAGCAGTACTTC. Its protein is CASSYSISRSDSYEQYF. V gene TRBV6-5 combines with J gene TRBJ2-7, with D hard to call. Trimming removed 0 bases from V and 0 bases from J, with 15 bases in between. This CDR3 spans 17 amino acids. The germline V gene encodes CDR1 MNHEY and CDR2 SVGAGI.

The chain couples TRBV7-2 to TRBJ1-2; D is uncertain. The CDR3 has 13 amino acids. The germline V gene encodes CDR1 SGHTA and CDR2 FQGNSA. V was clipped by 5 bases and J by 3 bases, with 10 bases between them. CDR3 coding DNA: TGTGCCAGCAGCCGGCGGGAGGACTATGGCTACACCTTC. Translated: CASSRREDYGYTF.

This clonotype has ten or more counts. The chain recombines TRBV7-2 with TRBJ2-3, with D tentatively TRBD1 (6 bases). V was clipped by 4 bases and J by 1 base, with 15 bases between them. The germline V gene has CDR1 SGHTA and CDR2 FQGNSA. The CDR3 has 16 residues. CDR3 residues: CASSWSGGGGTDTQYF. CDR3 DNA: TGTGCCAGCAGCTGGAGTGGGGGCGGCGGCACAGATACGCAGTATTTT.

The chain links TRBV3-1 to TRBJ1-5, with D maybe TRBD1 (6 bases). With 4 bases removed from V and 8 bases from J, the gap between germline ends came to 15 bases. CDR3 length: 14 residues. CDR1 and CDR2 (germline): LGHDT, YNNKEL (reference sequence). CDR3 nucleotides: TGTGCCAGCAGCCTCGGACAGAGGGGAAAGCCCCAGCATTTT. It translates to CASSLGQRGKPQHF.

The chain couples TRBV20-1 to TRBJ1-1; the D is unclear. V dropped 0 bases and J dropped 10 bases, with 9 bases sitting between them. The CDR3 length is 11 residues. Germline assignment: CDR1 DFQATT and CDR2 SNEGSKA (reference sequence). The CDR3 here is CSAREEGGAFF. The CDR3 bases are TGCAGTGCTAGAGAGGAGGGAGGAGCTTTCTTT.

This clonotype has just a few counts. The chain joins TRBV5-6 to TRBJ2-1, with D possibly being TRBD1 or TRBD2 (6 bases each). Germline CDR1 is SGHDT and CDR2 is YYEEEE. V was shortened by 3 bases and J by 4 bases, with 17 bases between the two germline ends. The CDR3 is 16 residues long. CDR3 in DNA: TGTGCCAGCAGCTCCTTTGGTCTAGGGGGGTACAATGAGCAGTTCTTC. This encodes CASSSFGLGGYNEQFF.

This clonotype was found many times. The V gene is TRBV7-2, the J gene TRBJ1-1, with D hard to call. V dropped 5 bases and J dropped 8 bases, with 12 bases sitting between them. CDR3 length: 12 residues. CDR1 is SGHTA and CDR2 is FQGNSA in the germline V gene. The CDR3 nucleotides are TGTGCCAGCAGCCCAAGAGTCGAAGAAGCTTTCTTT. It specifies CASSPRVEEAFF.

The rearrangement uses TRBV2 and TRBJ2-7; maybe TRBD2 (5 bases). Trimming shortened V by 1 base and J by 0 bases, and 13 bases separated the two germline ends. CDR1 and CDR2 from the germline V gene are SNHLY and FYNNEI. The CDR3 sequence is 16 residues long. The CDR3 protein is CASSEVLRAGSYEQYF. CDR3 DNA: TGTGCCAGCAGTGAAGTGTTGCGGGCCGGCTCCTACGAGCAGTACTTC.

This clonotype was seen a few times. The V and J genes are TRBV5-4 and TRBJ1-4, with D uncertain. This CDR3 contains 16 residues. Germline loops: CDR1 SGHNT, CDR2 YYREEE (reference sequence). Trimming shortened V by 0 bases and J by 0 bases, and 9 bases separated the two germline ends. CDR3 nucleotide sequence: TGTGCCAGCAGCTTGGGAGACTATACAACTAATGAAAAACTGTTTTTT. This gives the protein CASSLGDYTTNEKLFF. The entire variable domain, with the rest obtained from reference TRBV5-4 and TRBJ1-4, is as follows: ETGVTQSPTHLIKTRGQQVTLRCSSQSGHNTVSWYQQALGQGPQFIFQYYREEENGRGNFPPRFSGLQFPNYSSELNVNALELDDSALYLCASSLGDYTTNEKLFFGSGTQLSVL.

This chain joins TRBV6-2 or TRBV6-3 and TRBJ2-3; 11 bases align to TRBD2. Germline V gives CDR1 MNHEY, CDR2 SVGEGT. This CDR3 is built from 17 residues. Germline trimming cut 7 bases from V and 8 bases from J; bases unmatched to any gene: 17. The CDR3 bases are TGTGCCAGCAACCGGGGCGGACTAGCGGGCCCCATCGGTACGCAGTATTTT. It yields the protein CASNRGGLAGPIGTQYF.

This clonotype was seen just once. CDR3 nucleotides: TGTGCCAGCAGCTACCGCAGGGAATATCAGCCCCAGCATTTT. It specifies CASSYRREYQPQHF. The chain is built from TRBV7-2 and TRBJ1-5; D is possibly TRBD1 (5 bases). V lost 4 bases and J lost 5, with 12 bases in between. Germline V lookup: CDR1 SGHTA, CDR2 FQGNSA. CDR3 length: 14 amino acids.

The rearrangement joins TRBV27 to TRBJ2-4; tentative D call: TRBD2 (6 bases). Per the germline V gene, CDR1 is MNHEY and CDR2 is SMNVEV (reference sequence). This CDR3 is built from 15 residues. The V and J ends lost 6 bases and 3 bases respectively, with 15 bases between them. DNA for the CDR3: TGTGCCAGCAGCCTCGGGACTGCGAACAAAAACATTCAGTACTTC. Amino acid sequence: CASSLGTANKNIQYF.

The chain links TRBV30 to TRBJ1-4, with D uncertain. The V and J ends lost 4 bases and 4 bases respectively, with 10 bases between them. Germline loops: CDR1 GTSNPN, CDR2 SVGIG (reference sequence). The CDR3 has 13 amino acids. CDR3 amino acids: CAWMGRRNEKLFF. CDR3 nucleotide sequence: TGTGCCTGGATGGGCAGACGTAATGAAAAACTGTTTTTT.

The chain's CDR3 is CASSLVETSEKLFF. The CDR3 DNA reads TGTGCCAGCAGCTTAGTGGAGACATCTGAAAAACTGTTTTTT. The chain links TRBV7-9 to TRBJ1-4, with unresolved D. The CDR3 length is 14 residues. Germline CDR1 reads SEHNR; CDR2 reads FQNEAQ (reference sequence). V was shortened by 1 base and J by 7 bases, with 10 bases between the two germline ends. Combining the CDR3 with reference TRBV7-9 and TRBJ1-4 gives the whole variable domain DTGVSQNPRHKITKRGQNVTFRCDPISEHNRLYWYRQTLGQGPEFLTYFQNEAQLEKSRLLSDRFSAERPKGSFSTLEIQRTEQGDSAMYLCASSLVETSEKLFFGSGTQLSVL.

This clonotype was seen only a few times. The chain carries TRBV29-1 and TRBJ1-4; D is possibly TRBD1 (6 bases). Trimming took 4 bases from V and 4 from J, leaving 19 bases between them. Germline assignment: CDR1 SQVTM and CDR2 ANQGSEA. The CDR3 extends over 16 amino acids. The CDR3 sequence: CSVAAGAQSSNEKLFF. As DNA, the CDR3 is TGCAGCGTTGCGGCAGGGGCCCAGTCTAGTAATGAAAAACTGTTTTTT. Filled out from reference TRBV29-1 and TRBJ1-4, the complete variable domain reads SAVISQKPSRDICQRGTSLTIQCQVDSQVTMMFWYRQQPGQSLTLIATANQGSEATYESGFVIDKFPISRPNLTFSTLTVSNMSPEDSSIYLCSVAAGAQSSNEKLFFGSGTQLSVL.

This clonotype was observed a few times. The rearrangement links TRBV19 to TRBJ1-5, with TRBD1 as a possible D gene (5 bases). The germline V gene has CDR1 LNHDA and CDR2 SQIVND (reference sequence). V lost 8 bases and J 1 base, leaving 9 bases between the germline ends. This CDR3 is built from 13 residues. In nucleotides, the CDR3 is TGTGCCAGTCAGGGTGGGAGCAATCAGCCCCAGCATTTT. It specifies CASQGGSNQPQHF.

The rearrangement links TRBV7-2 to TRBJ2-3, with 10 bases matching TRBD2. Germline V gene lookup returns CDR1 SGHTA and CDR2 FQGNSA. The ends lost 5 bases at V and 7 bases at J; junction bases unmatched: 6. The CDR3 has 14 residues. In DNA form, the CDR3 reads TGTGCCAGCAGCGCGGGACTAGCGCACCATACGCAGTATTTT. Encoded protein: CASSAGLAHHTQYF.

This rearrangement joins TRBV19 to TRBJ2-1; 7 positions agree with TRBD1. V lost 4 bases to trimming and J lost 6 bases; unmatched junction nucleotides: 6. This CDR3 contains 14 residues. Germline V gene sequence: CDR1 LNHDA, CDR2 SQIVND (reference sequence). CDR3 nucleotide sequence: TGTGCCAGTAGTAACCCACCAGGGGGCAATGAGCAGTTCTTC. It yields the protein CASSNPPGGNEQFF. Full variable domain (missing parts from reference TRBV19 and TRBJ2-1): DGGITQSPKYLFRKEGQNVTLSCEQNLNHDAMYWYRQDPGQGLRLIYYSQIVNDFQKGDIAEGYSVSREKKESFPLTVTSAQKNPTAFYLCASSNPPGGNEQFFGPGTRLTVL.